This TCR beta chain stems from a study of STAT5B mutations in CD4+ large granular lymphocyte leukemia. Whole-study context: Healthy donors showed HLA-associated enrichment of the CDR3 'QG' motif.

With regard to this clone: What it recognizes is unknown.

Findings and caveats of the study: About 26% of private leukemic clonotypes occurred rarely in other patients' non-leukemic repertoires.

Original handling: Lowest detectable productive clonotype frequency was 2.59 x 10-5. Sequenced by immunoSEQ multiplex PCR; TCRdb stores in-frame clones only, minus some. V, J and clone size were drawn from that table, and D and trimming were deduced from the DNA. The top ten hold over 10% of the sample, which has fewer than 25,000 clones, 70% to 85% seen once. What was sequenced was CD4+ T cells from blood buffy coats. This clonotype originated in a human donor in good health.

The CDR3 loop reads CASSPELKGQGKTTEAFF. The CDR3, as DNA: TGTGCCAGCTCACCCGAACTTAAGGGACAGGGAAAAACCACTGAAGCTTTCTTT. The V and J genes are TRBV18 and TRBJ1-1, with 9 bases matching TRBD1. In germline, CDR1 is KGHSH, CDR2 LQKENI. This CDR3 region has 18 residues. Losses at the gene ends were 3 bases for V and 4 bases for J; bases not matched to a gene: 15. Together with reference TRBV18 and TRBJ1-1, the CDR3 gives the full variable domain: NAGVMQNPRHLVRRRGQEARLRCSPMKGHSHVYWYRQLPEEGLKFMVYLQKENIIDESGMPKERFSAEFPKEGPSILRIQQVVRGDSAAYFCASSPELKGQGKTTEAFFGQGTRLTVV.